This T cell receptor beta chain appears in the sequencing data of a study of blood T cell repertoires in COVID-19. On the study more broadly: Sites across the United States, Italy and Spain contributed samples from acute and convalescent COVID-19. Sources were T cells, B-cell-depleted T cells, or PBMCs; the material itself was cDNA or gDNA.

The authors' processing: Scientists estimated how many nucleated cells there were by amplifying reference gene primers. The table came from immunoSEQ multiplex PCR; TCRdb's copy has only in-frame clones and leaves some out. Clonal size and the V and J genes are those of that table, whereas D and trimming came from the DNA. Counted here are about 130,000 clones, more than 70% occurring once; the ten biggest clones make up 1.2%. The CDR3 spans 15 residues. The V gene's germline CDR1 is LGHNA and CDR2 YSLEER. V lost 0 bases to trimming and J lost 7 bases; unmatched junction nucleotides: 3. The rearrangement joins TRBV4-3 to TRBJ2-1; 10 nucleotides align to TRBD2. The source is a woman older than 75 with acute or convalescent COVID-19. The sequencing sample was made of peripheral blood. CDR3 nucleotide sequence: TGCGCCAGCAGCCAAGACAGCGGGGGGGCAAATGAGCAGTTCTTC. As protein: CASSQDSGGANEQFF.